The rows below give T cell receptor beta chains drawn from one sample of a study of PD-1 blockade in mismatch repair-deficient tumors. No antigen is known for these receptors. The data were produced by immunoSEQ multiplex PCR, yet TCRdb's version contains in-frame clones alone and is incomplete. The sample shows over 13,000 clones, 85% to 90% of them seen only once. The sample was cells cultured in vitro, taken from a patient treated with pembrolizumab. Every receptor here comes from an adult with mismatch repair-deficient cancer. CDR3s include the opening cysteine and the closing phenylalanine or tryptophan. D genes are given only for firm matches.

CDR3 protein: CASSLQGGGNQPQHF
D gene: NA
V gene: TRBV7-2
J gene: TRBJ1-5

CDR3 protein: CASSSGPATDTQYF
D gene: NA
V gene: TRBV7-2
J gene: TRBJ2-3

CDR3 protein: CASSGETQYF
D gene: NA
V gene: TRBV28
J gene: TRBJ2-5

CDR3 protein: CASSLTQGRTDTQYF
D gene: NA
V gene: TRBV5-1
J gene: TRBJ2-3

CDR3 protein: CASSQWVYNEQFF
D gene: NA
V gene: TRBV5-8
J gene: TRBJ2-1

CDR3 protein: CASSPPGTSGRDNEQFF
D gene: TRBD2
V gene: TRBV18
J gene: TRBJ2-1

CDR3 protein: CASSNSGSSTDTQYF
D gene: NA
V gene: TRBV6-4
J gene: TRBJ2-3

CDR3 protein: CATSRDRGSGNTIYF
D gene: NA
V gene: TRBV15
J gene: TRBJ1-3

CDR3 protein: CASSSAPPREWGEQFF
D gene: TRBD2
V gene: TRBV11-3
J gene: TRBJ2-1

CDR3 protein: CASSPPTGSTNEKLFF
D gene: NA
V gene: TRBV5-1
J gene: TRBJ1-4

CDR3 protein: CASSVGQGQVDNEQFF
D gene: NA
V gene: TRBV9
J gene: TRBJ2-1

CDR3 protein: CASSRQGGSSEAFF
D gene: TRBD1
V gene: TRBV27
J gene: TRBJ1-1

CDR3 protein: CSAEHFGTGSDNEQFF
D gene: TRBD1
V gene: TRBV29-1
J gene: TRBJ2-1

CDR3 protein: CASSDRAPYEQYF
D gene: TRBD1
V gene: TRBV2
J gene: TRBJ2-7

CDR3 protein: CASSVGRGVQETQYF
D gene: NA
V gene: TRBV4-2
J gene: TRBJ2-5

CDR3 protein: CASIPTRTGAYEQYF
D gene: TRBD1
V gene: TRBV27
J gene: TRBJ2-7

CDR3 protein: CASSLPVQETQYF
D gene: NA
V gene: TRBV28
J gene: TRBJ2-5

CDR3 protein: CASSLRGQETQYF
D gene: NA
V gene: TRBV7-3
J gene: TRBJ2-5

CDR3 protein: CASSPGVHTDTQYF
D gene: NA
V gene: TRBV19
J gene: TRBJ2-3

CDR3 protein: CATPSRNSGELFF
D gene: NA
V gene: TRBV28
J gene: TRBJ2-2

CDR3 protein: CASSVITGVNSPLHF
D gene: TRBD1
V gene: TRBV11-2
J gene: TRBJ1-6

CDR3 protein: CASSGSGQGAGTEAFF
D gene: TRBD1
V gene: TRBV2
J gene: TRBJ1-1

CDR3 protein: CASSVLGTVNTEAFF
D gene: NA
V gene: TRBV9
J gene: TRBJ1-1

CDR3 protein: CASSEAPIGLAGREQYF
D gene: TRBD2
V gene: TRBV6-1
J gene: TRBJ2-7

CDR3 protein: CASSYGPTNEKLFF
D gene: NA
V gene: TRBV27
J gene: TRBJ1-4

CDR3 protein: CASSADQMNTEAFF
D gene: NA
V gene: TRBV9
J gene: TRBJ1-1

CDR3 protein: CASRVQGGWEQYF
D gene: TRBD1
V gene: TRBV27
J gene: TRBJ2-7

CDR3 protein: CASSVGDRVNEKLFF
D gene: TRBD1
V gene: TRBV9
J gene: TRBJ1-4

CDR3 protein: CASSLRQGRGYEQYF
D gene: NA
V gene: TRBV28
J gene: TRBJ2-7

CDR3 protein: CAISARLGANVLTF
D gene: NA
V gene: TRBV10-3
J gene: TRBJ2-6

CDR3 protein: CASSLSGWANEQFF
D gene: NA
V gene: TRBV7-2
J gene: TRBJ2-1

CDR3 protein: CASSSLAGLADTQYF
D gene: TRBD2
V gene: TRBV2
J gene: TRBJ2-3

CDR3 protein: CASSRTANTEAFF
D gene: NA
V gene: TRBV7-9
J gene: TRBJ1-1

CDR3 protein: CASSFLAGELFF
D gene: NA
V gene: TRBV5-4
J gene: TRBJ2-2

CDR3 protein: CAISPNQRPSYNEQFF
D gene: NA
V gene: TRBV10-3
J gene: TRBJ2-1

CDR3 protein: CAWSPRNTYEQYF
D gene: NA
V gene: TRBV30
J gene: TRBJ2-7

CDR3 protein: CASSIYGSNEQFF
D gene: NA
V gene: TRBV19
J gene: TRBJ2-1

CDR3 protein: CASSSPTAGGGEQYF
D gene: TRBD2
V gene: TRBV28
J gene: TRBJ2-7

CDR3 protein: CASSRVAGVTDTQYF
D gene: TRBD2
V gene: TRBV27
J gene: TRBJ2-3

CDR3 protein: CASSQGLAARSYNEQFF
D gene: TRBD2
V gene: TRBV4-1
J gene: TRBJ2-1

CDR3 protein: CASSQYLAGGPYEQYF
D gene: TRBD2
V gene: TRBV4-1
J gene: TRBJ2-7

CDR3 protein: CASKGDSRGETQYF
D gene: TRBD1
V gene: TRBV19
J gene: TRBJ2-5

CDR3 protein: CASSVSSGLQETQYF
D gene: NA
V gene: TRBV9
J gene: TRBJ2-5

CDR3 protein: CASSLYGWGEPNTEAFF
D gene: NA
V gene: TRBV28
J gene: TRBJ1-1

CDR3 protein: CATGAVVNEQFF
D gene: NA
V gene: TRBV10-3
J gene: TRBJ2-1

CDR3 protein: CASSLSLAGGNEQFF
D gene: TRBD2
V gene: TRBV5-4
J gene: TRBJ2-1

CDR3 protein: CASSLAPSGRAGAYEQYF
D gene: TRBD2
V gene: TRBV7-2
J gene: TRBJ2-7

CDR3 protein: CASSQDLAGELFF
D gene: NA
V gene: TRBV4-1
J gene: TRBJ2-2

CDR3 protein: CASSRNYGANVLTF
D gene: NA
V gene: TRBV14
J gene: TRBJ2-6

CDR3 protein: CASSLDNEQFF
D gene: NA
V gene: TRBV5-1
J gene: TRBJ2-1

CDR3 protein: CASSYAGDSGNTIYF
D gene: NA
V gene: TRBV6-5
J gene: TRBJ1-3

CDR3 protein: CASSFRGFYGYTF
D gene: NA
V gene: TRBV28
J gene: TRBJ1-2

CDR3 protein: CASSLTIGITEAFF
D gene: NA
V gene: TRBV28
J gene: TRBJ1-1

CDR3 protein: CASSSQFVQGITEAFF
D gene: TRBD1
V gene: TRBV27
J gene: TRBJ1-1

CDR3 protein: CASLRGGSTEAFF
D gene: NA
V gene: TRBV28
J gene: TRBJ1-1